This entry concerns a single T cell receptor beta chain. Its antigen remains unknown. These data are taken from a study of T-cell memory formation after mild COVID-19. General study points: Contracting clones, day 15 to 85, had balanced CD4/CD8, and later expanders favored CD4+. Researchers report contracting CD4+ clones mostly in CM and EM, with CD8+ clones in EMRA.

Via MiXCR, TCRdb re-called the 5' RACE reads, giving one row per CDR3 protein. This sample yields about 290,000 distinct CDR3 sequences, of which around a sixth are seen a single time; about a fifth belongs to the top ten. Sequences were obtained from PBMCs or a T cell subset sorted from them (not recorded which). This clonotype was sampled from a man aged 18 to 29 who had mild COVID-19 (a few samples of this study predate the infection). Cell type and time point are not known.

DNA of the CDR3: TGTGCCAGCAGCTTGGTGGACACCAAAAATCAGCCCCAGCATTTT. Translating it yields CASSLVDTKNQPQHF. The V and J genes are TRBV5-5 and TRBJ1-5; TRBD1 is a possible D gene (5 bases). There are 15 residues in the CDR3. The germline gives CDR1 SGHKS, CDR2 YYEKEE (reference sequence). V lost 0 bases to trimming and J lost 4 bases, with 11 bases between them.